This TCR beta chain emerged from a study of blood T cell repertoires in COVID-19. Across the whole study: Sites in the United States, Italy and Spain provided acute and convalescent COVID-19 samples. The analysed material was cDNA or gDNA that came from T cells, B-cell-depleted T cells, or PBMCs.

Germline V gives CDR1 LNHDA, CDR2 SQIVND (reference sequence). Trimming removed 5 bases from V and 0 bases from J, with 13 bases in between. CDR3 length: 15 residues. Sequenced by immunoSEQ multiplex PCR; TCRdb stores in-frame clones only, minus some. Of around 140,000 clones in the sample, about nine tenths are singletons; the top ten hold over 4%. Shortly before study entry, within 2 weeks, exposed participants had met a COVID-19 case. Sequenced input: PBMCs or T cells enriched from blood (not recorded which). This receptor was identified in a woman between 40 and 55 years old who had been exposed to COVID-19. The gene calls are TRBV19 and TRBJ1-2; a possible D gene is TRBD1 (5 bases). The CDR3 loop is CASSSNRYTNYGYTF. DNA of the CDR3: TGTGCCAGTAGTTCCAACAGGTATACTAACTATGGCTACACCTTC.